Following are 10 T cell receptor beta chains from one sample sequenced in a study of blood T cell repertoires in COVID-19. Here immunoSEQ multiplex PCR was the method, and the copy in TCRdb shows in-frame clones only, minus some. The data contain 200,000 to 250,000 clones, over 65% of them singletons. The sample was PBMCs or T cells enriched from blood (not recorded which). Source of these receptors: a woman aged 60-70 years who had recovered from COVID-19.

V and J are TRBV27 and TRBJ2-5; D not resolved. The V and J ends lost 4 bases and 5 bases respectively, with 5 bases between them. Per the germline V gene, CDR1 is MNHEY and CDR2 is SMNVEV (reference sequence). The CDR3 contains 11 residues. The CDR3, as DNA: TGTGCCAGCAGTTCCCGGGAGACCCAGTACTTC. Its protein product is CASSSRETQYF.

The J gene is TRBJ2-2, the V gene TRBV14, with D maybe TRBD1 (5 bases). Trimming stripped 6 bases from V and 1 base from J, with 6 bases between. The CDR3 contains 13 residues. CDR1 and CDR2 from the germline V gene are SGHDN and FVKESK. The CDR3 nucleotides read TGTGCCAGCAGTGACAGGAACACCGGGGAGCTGTTTTTT. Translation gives CASSDRNTGELFF.

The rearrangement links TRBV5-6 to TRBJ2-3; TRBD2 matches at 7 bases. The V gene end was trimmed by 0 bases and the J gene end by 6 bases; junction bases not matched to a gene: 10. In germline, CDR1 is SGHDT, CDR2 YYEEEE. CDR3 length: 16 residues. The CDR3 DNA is TGTGCCAGCAGCTTGGAGTCTCGGGGGGTACTGGATACGCAGTATTTT. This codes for CASSLESRGVLDTQYF.

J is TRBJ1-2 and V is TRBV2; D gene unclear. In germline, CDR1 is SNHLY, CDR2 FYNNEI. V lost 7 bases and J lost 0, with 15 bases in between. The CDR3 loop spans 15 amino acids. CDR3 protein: CASKPESLPNYGYTF. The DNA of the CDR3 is TGTGCCAGCAAGCCCGAATCCCTACCTAACTATGGCTACACCTTC. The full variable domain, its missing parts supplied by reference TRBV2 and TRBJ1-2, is EPEVTQTPSHQVTQMGQEVILRCVPISNHLYFYWYRQILGQKVEFLVSFYNNEISEKSEIFDDQFSVERPDGSNFTLKIRSTKLEDSAMYFCASKPESLPNYGYTFGSGTRLTVV.

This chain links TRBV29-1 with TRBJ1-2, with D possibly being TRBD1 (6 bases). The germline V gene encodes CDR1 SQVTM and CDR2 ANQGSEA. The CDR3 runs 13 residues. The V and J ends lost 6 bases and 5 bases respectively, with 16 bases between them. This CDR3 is CSVTPSGVYGYTF. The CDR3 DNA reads TGCAGCGTAACTCCGTCAGGGGTGTATGGCTACACCTTC.

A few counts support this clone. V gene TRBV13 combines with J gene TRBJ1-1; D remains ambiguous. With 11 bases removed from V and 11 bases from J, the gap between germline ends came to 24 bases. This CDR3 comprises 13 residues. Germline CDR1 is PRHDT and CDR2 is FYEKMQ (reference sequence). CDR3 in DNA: TGTGCCGGCCACAGCCGGACTTCGAAAGGGGCTTTCTTT. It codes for CAGHSRTSKGAFF.

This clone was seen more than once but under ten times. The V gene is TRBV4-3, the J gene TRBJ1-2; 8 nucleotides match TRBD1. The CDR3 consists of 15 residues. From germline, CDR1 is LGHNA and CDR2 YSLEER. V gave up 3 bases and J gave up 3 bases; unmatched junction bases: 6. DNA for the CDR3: TGCGCCAGCAGCCAGTCACCAGGGGGCGACTATGGCTACACCTTC. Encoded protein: CASSQSPGGDYGYTF.

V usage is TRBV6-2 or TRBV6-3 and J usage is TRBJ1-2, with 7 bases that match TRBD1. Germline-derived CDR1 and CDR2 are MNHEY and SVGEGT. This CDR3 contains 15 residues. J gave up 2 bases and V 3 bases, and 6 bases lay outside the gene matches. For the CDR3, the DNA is TGTGCCAGCAGTTATGGACAGGAATTAAACTATGGCTACACCTTC. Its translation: CASSYGQELNYGYTF.

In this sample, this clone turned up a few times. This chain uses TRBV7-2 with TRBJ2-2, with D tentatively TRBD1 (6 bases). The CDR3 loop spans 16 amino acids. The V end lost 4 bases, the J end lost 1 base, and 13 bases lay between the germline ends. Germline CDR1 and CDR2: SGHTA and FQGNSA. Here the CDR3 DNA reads TGTGCCAGCAGCTCTGGAGACAGGCTGAACACCGGGGAGCTGTTTTTT. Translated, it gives CASSSGDRLNTGELFF.

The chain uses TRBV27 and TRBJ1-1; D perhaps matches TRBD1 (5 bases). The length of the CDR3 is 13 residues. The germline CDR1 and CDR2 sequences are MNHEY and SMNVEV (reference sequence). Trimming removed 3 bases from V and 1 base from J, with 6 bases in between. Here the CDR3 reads CASSLGQNTEAFF. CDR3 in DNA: TGTGCCAGCAGTTTGGGGCAGAACACTGAAGCTTTCTTT.